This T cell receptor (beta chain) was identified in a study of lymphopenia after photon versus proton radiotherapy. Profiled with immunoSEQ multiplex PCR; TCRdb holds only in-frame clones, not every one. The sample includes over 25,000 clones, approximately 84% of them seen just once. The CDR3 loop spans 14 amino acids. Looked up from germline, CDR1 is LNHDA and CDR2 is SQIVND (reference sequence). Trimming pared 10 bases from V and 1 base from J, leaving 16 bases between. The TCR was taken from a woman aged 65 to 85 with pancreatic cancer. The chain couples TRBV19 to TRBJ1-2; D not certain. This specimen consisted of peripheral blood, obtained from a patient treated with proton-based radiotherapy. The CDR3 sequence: CATQPSRINYGYTF. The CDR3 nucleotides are TGTGCCACCCAACCTAGCAGGATTAACTATGGCTACACCTTC.